The 28 T cell receptor beta chains below were found in one sample sequenced in a study of CD8 T cell repertoires and HIV-1 epitope variants. Their cognate antigens are unknown. Sequenced by immunoSEQ multiplex PCR; TCRdb stores in-frame clones only, minus some. The table has 5,000 to 6,000 clones, 55% to 65% seen once; the top ten hold 44%. Sequencing input: cultured CD8+ T cells derived from PBMCs. These receptors were obtained from a male donor with HIV.

The rearrangement links TRBV19 to TRBJ2-1; 7 nucleotides align to TRBD2. Germline lookup yields CDR1 LNHDA and CDR2 SQIVND (reference sequence). CDR3 length: 15 amino acids. The ends lost 5 bases at V and 4 bases at J; junction bases unmatched: 8. The CDR3 sequence: CASSVMAGAYNEQFF. CDR3 coding DNA: TGTGCCAGTAGTGTAATGGCGGGAGCATACAATGAGCAGTTCTTC.

This chain connects TRBV5-4 to TRBJ1-1; a possible D gene is TRBD1 (5 bases). Looked up from germline, CDR1 is SGHNT and CDR2 is YYREEE (reference sequence). Trimming removed 1 base at V and 5 bases at J, with 15 bases between. The CDR3 is 15 amino acids. The CDR3 DNA follows: TGTGCCAGCAGCTTGAATCAGGGCGGGACGACTGAAGCTTTCTTT. Amino acid sequence: CASSLNQGGTTEAFF.

The chain is built from TRBV28 and TRBJ2-6; tentatively, D is TRBD2 (6 bases). Germline assignment: CDR1 MDHEN and CDR2 SYDVKM. V lost 6 bases, J lost 0 bases, and 15 bases lay in between. The CDR3 loop spans 17 amino acids. The CDR3 sequence: CASRGVRRDSGANVLTF. Written as DNA, the CDR3 is TGTGCCAGCAGGGGGGTTCGGCGGGACTCTGGGGCCAACGTCCTGACTTTC.

The chain links TRBV7-9 to TRBJ1-3; no definite D call. V lost 8 bases to trimming and J lost 0 bases, with 11 bases between them. CDR1 and CDR2 from the germline V gene are SEHNR and FQNEAQ (reference sequence). The CDR3 length is 14 residues. The chain's CDR3 is CASGAVSSGNTIYF. In DNA form, the CDR3 reads TGTGCCAGCGGCGCAGTGAGCTCTGGAAACACCATATATTTT.

The V gene is TRBV6-5, the J gene TRBJ1-2; 7 positions agree with TRBD1. Looked up from germline, CDR1 is MNHEY and CDR2 is SVGAGI. This CDR3 has 15 residues. The junction had 9 bases not matched to a gene; V was cut back by 4 bases and J by 4 bases. The CDR3 loop reads CASSSSTGAPYGYTF. DNA for the CDR3: TGTGCCAGCAGTTCCTCAACAGGGGCTCCCTATGGCTACACCTTC.

The rearrangement joins TRBV27 to TRBJ2-5; unclear D gene. The CDR3 sequence is 11 residues long. The germline CDR1 and CDR2 sequences are MNHEY and SMNVEV (reference sequence). Trimming pared 2 bases from V and 4 bases from J, leaving 2 bases between. CDR3 sequence (DNA): TGTGCCAGCAGTTTAGGAGAGACCCAGTACTTC. It yields the protein CASSLGETQYF.

The V call is TRBV14, the J call TRBJ1-1; unclear D gene. Between the trimmed V and J ends, which lost 1 base and 4 bases, there was a span of 10 bases. Germline loops: CDR1 SGHDN, CDR2 FVKESK. The CDR3 is 14 residues long. CDR3 sequence: CASSQVEAGTEAFF. CDR3 sequence (DNA): TGTGCCAGCAGCCAAGTTGAAGCGGGCACTGAAGCTTTCTTT.

This clone was picked up a small number of times. The chain has TRBV19 and TRBJ2-7; D is perhaps TRBD1 or TRBD2 (6 bases each). Trimming stripped 1 base from V and 2 bases from J, with 9 bases between. The CDR3 covers 14 residues. Germline V gene data show CDR1 as LNHDA and CDR2 as SQIVND (reference sequence). As DNA, the CDR3 is TGTGCCAGTAGTATAGGAGGGGGGCCCTACGAGCAGTACTTC. It is translated as CASSIGGGPYEQYF.

Regarding this clone: An end of the junction differs from the germline gene, which may be a read error. V gene TRBV7-7 combines with J gene TRBJ2-1, with TRBD1 identical over 7 bases. The CDR3 contains 13 residues. CDR1 is SSHAT and CDR2 is FNYEAQ in the germline V gene (reference sequence). The CDR3 sequence is CASSLDRANEQFF. The CDR3 nucleotides are TGTGCTAGCAGCTTAGACAGGGCCAATGAGCAGTTCTTC.

This chain links TRBV7-3 with TRBJ2-7, with 7 nucleotides matching TRBD2. CDR1 is SGHTA, CDR2 FQGTGA, per germline. This CDR3 contains 13 residues. V lost 5 bases and J lost 5; bases outside the gene matches: 6. Here the CDR3 DNA reads TGTGCCAGCAGCCCGAACGGGGGGAACGAGCAGTACTTC. It is translated as CASSPNGGNEQYF.

This clone was seen only once. The J gene is TRBJ2-2, the V gene TRBV7-2; no firm D call. CDR3 size: 12 residues. Germline loops: CDR1 SGHTA, CDR2 FQGNSA. V was pared by 5 bases and J by 3 bases, with 4 bases between. The CDR3 here is CASSIHTGELFF. CDR3 DNA: TGTGCCAGCAGCATTCACACCGGGGAGCTGTTTTTT.

V gene TRBV5-1 combines with J gene TRBJ2-5; 11 bases line up with TRBD2. CDR1 is SGHRS and CDR2 is YFSETQ in the germline V gene. The CDR3 loop spans 15 amino acids. V was pared by 5 bases and J by 4 bases, with 7 bases of the junction left unmatched. The CDR3 DNA sequence: TGCGCCAGCAGTTCGTTAGCGGGAGGGGGAGAGACCCAGTACTTC. Its protein is CASSSLAGGGETQYF.

The rearrangement links TRBV27 to TRBJ2-7; D possibly corresponds to TRBD1 (5 bases). Germline V lookup: CDR1 MNHEY, CDR2 SMNVEV (reference sequence). V was pared by 3 bases and J by 0 bases, with 9 bases between. CDR3 length equals 14 residues. In DNA, the CDR3 is TGTGCCAGCAGTTTCGGCGACAGCTCCTACGAGCAGTACTTC. Translating it yields CASSFGDSSYEQYF.

The chain recombines TRBV7-2 with TRBJ2-3, with a tentative D call TRBD2 (5 bases). Germline loops: CDR1 SGHTA, CDR2 FQGNSA. The CDR3 has 16 residues. V dropped 2 bases and J dropped 4 bases, with 16 bases sitting between them. CDR3 amino acids: CASSLRSGGSSDTQYF. For the CDR3, the DNA is TGTGCCAGCAGCTTACGCAGCGGTGGAAGTTCAGATACGCAGTATTTT. Variable domain in full (rest from reference TRBV7-2 and TRBJ2-3): GAGVSQSPSNKVTEKGKDVELRCDPISGHTALYWYRQSLGQGLEFLIYFQGNSAPDKSGLPSDRFSAERTGGSVSTLTIQRTQQEDSAVYLCASSLRSGGSSDTQYFGPGTRLTVL.

This clone showed up just a few times. The chain employs TRBV5-1 and TRBJ2-6, with unresolved D. The CDR3 has 15 amino acids. V was pared by 7 bases and J by 5 bases, with 16 bases between. The germline V gene has CDR1 SGHRS and CDR2 YFSETQ. The CDR3 reads CASDRSQSRANVLTF. Here the CDR3 DNA reads TGCGCCAGCGATCGTTCACAAAGTCGGGCCAACGTCCTGACTTTC.

This clone was seen a few times. V and J are TRBV15 and TRBJ1-2; TRBD1 is a possible D gene (5 bases). The ends were cut back, 1 base at V and 3 bases at J, with 12 bases in the middle. Germline V CDR1 and CDR2: LNHNV, YYDKDF (reference sequence). There are 15 residues in the CDR3. The CDR3, as DNA: TGTGCCACCAGCAGAGCGGGGGATGGAGACTATGGCTACACCTTC. Amino acids: CATSRAGDGDYGYTF.

This clone has only a few counts. The chain links TRBV28 to TRBJ1-3; TRBD1 agrees at 7 bases. The CDR3 has 18 amino acids. The trim removed 1 base at V and 0 bases at J, leaving 9 bases unmatched. Germline lookup yields CDR1 MDHEN and CDR2 SYDVKM. As DNA, the CDR3 is TGTGCCAGCAGTTTATTACTCGCCGGGACAGACTCTGGAAACACCATATATTTT. It codes for CASSLLLAGTDSGNTIYF.

In this sample, this clone turned up a few times. The chain combines TRBV7-2 with TRBJ2-5; tentative D call: TRBD1 (8 bases). V was shortened by 5 bases and J by 3 bases, with 13 bases between the two germline ends. This CDR3 is 14 amino acids long. Germline values: CDR1 SGHTA, CDR2 FQGNSA. Written as DNA, the CDR3 is TGTGCCAGCAGCGTAACAGGGGGGGAAGAGACCCAGTACTTC. As protein: CASSVTGGEETQYF.

A word on this clone: One end of the junction does not line up with germline, which may come from a read error. This chain links TRBV7-7 with TRBJ2-3; D is perhaps TRBD2 (6 bases). Germline CDR1 is SSHAT and CDR2 is FNYEAQ (reference sequence). This CDR3 is built from 14 residues. CDR3 sequence (DNA): TGTGCTAGCAGCTTGGAGGGGTCCACAGATACGCAGTATTTT. Its translation is CASSLEGSTDTQYF.

By frequency in the sample, this clone is large. This chain connects TRBV28 to TRBJ1-2; unclear D gene. Trimming left V 5 bases short and J 1 base short, with 17 bases between. CDR1 is MDHEN, CDR2 SYDVKM, per germline. The CDR3 totals 16 residues. The DNA of the CDR3 is TGTGCCAGCAGTCTCATGCCCCTGGACTATAACTATGGCTACACCTTC. As protein: CASSLMPLDYNYGYTF.

The genes are TRBV5-4 and TRBJ1-1, with D hard to call. Germline CDR1 reads SGHNT; CDR2 reads YYREEE (reference sequence). The length of the CDR3 is 15 residues. Deletions cut 4 bases from V and 0 bases from J, with 13 bases between. CDR3 region: CASSPLGGLNTEAFF. CDR3 bases: TGTGCCAGCAGCCCCCTTGGAGGGTTGAACACTGAAGCTTTCTTT.

The genes are TRBV7-2 and TRBJ1-2; TRBD1 matches 7 bases. CDR3 length: 15 amino acids. The germline gives CDR1 SGHTA, CDR2 FQGNSA. The V segment lost 2 bases and the J segment 4 bases; nucleotides outside the gene matches: 7. CDR3 amino acids: CASSLRQGTIYGYTF. CDR3 DNA sequence: TGTGCCAGCAGCTTAAGACAGGGTACTATCTATGGCTACACCTTC.

In its sample, this clone ranks as hyperexpanded. This chain links TRBV27 with TRBJ2-7, with no clear D. V lost 4 bases, J lost 2 bases, and 12 bases lay in between. The CDR3 totals 14 residues. The germline V gene encodes CDR1 MNHEY and CDR2 SMNVEV (reference sequence). For the CDR3, the DNA is TGTGCCAGCAGTTCAGATGTCTCGGCCTACGAGCAGTACTTC. Its translation is CASSSDVSAYEQYF.

The chain joins TRBV4-1 to TRBJ2-1, with no clear D. The V gene's germline CDR1 is MGHRA and CDR2 YSYEKL. The CDR3 contains 14 residues. The V end was cut by 4 bases, the J end by 4 bases, with 11 bases between. CDR3 loop: CASSRIGDYNEQFF. The CDR3 DNA is TGCGCCAGCAGCCGTATAGGCGATTACAATGAGCAGTTCTTC.

The chain carries TRBV27 and TRBJ1-6, with unresolved D. Trimming took off 2 bases at V and 9 bases at J, with 8 bases between the two ends. The CDR3 is made up of 13 amino acids. The V gene's germline CDR1 is MNHEY and CDR2 SMNVEV (reference sequence). The CDR3 bases are TGTGCCAGCAGTTTAGGAAGTGGTTCACCCCTCCACTTT. This gives the protein CASSLGSGSPLHF.

This clone has a handful of counts. The rearrangement links TRBV15 to TRBJ2-7, with 9 bases fitting TRBD2. This CDR3 has 17 residues. Germline CDR1 and CDR2: LNHNV and YYDKDF (reference sequence). The trim removed 1 base at V and 0 bases at J, leaving 7 bases unmatched. The CDR3 DNA follows: TGTGCCACCAGCAGAGCAACCTTAGCGGGGGACTCCTACGAGCAGTACTTC. Its translation: CATSRATLAGDSYEQYF. Using reference TRBV15 and TRBJ2-7 for the parts outside the CDR3, the full variable domain is DAMVIQNPRYQVTQFGKPVTLSCSQTLNHNVMYWYQQKSSQAPKLLFHYYDKDFNNEADTPDNFQSRRPNTSFCFLDIRSPGLGDTAMYLCATSRATLAGDSYEQYFGPGTRLTVT.

CDR3 protein: CASSTHAGLAESSYEQYF. The CDR3 region has the DNA TGTGCCAGTAGTACTCACGCTGGACTAGCGGAAAGCTCCTACGAGCAGTACTTC. The chain is built from TRBV19 and TRBJ2-7; the match to TRBD2 covers 10 bases. Per the germline V gene, CDR1 is LNHDA and CDR2 is SQIVND (reference sequence). The CDR3 runs 18 residues. V was clipped by 4 bases and J by 0 bases; unmatched bases: 12.

The DNA of the CDR3 is TGTGCCAGCAGCTTGGGACAGTACCTTCGTGAGCAGTACTTC. It is translated as CASSLGQYLREQYF. The V gene is TRBV5-5, the J gene TRBJ2-7; weak D call: TRBD1 (5 bases). With 0 bases removed from V and 7 bases from J, the gap between germline ends came to 14 bases. From germline, CDR1 is SGHKS and CDR2 YYEKEE (reference sequence). This CDR3 has 14 residues.